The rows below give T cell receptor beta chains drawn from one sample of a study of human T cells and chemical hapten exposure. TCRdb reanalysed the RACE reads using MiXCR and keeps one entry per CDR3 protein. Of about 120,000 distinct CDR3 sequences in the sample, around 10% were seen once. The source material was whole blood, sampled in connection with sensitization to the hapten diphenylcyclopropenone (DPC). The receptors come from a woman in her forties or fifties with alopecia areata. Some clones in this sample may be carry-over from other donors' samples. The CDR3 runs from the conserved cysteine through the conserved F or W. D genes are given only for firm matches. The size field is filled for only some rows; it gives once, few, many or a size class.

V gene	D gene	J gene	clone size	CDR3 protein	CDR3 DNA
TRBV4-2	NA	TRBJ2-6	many	CASSQESGANVLTF	TGTGCCAGCAGCCAAGAGTCTGGGGCCAACGTCCTGACTTTC
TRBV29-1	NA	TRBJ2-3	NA	CSVGSSDTQYF	TGCAGCGTTGGGAGTTCAGATACGCAGTATTTT
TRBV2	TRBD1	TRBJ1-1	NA	CASSTGTVETFF	TGTGCCAGCAGCACCGGGACAGTCGAAACTTTCTTT
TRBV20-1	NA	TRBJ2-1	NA	CSARVVQAYNEQFF	TGCAGTGCTAGAGTGGTACAGGCCTACAATGAGCAGTTCTTC
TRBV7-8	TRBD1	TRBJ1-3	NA	CASSPRPGQGAPGNTIYF	TGTGCCAGCAGCCCTCGACCGGGACAGGGGGCGCCCGGAAACACCATATATTTT
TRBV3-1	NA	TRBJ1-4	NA	CASSQDRQGLFF	TGTGCCAGCAGCCAGGACCGACAAGGGCTGTTTTTT
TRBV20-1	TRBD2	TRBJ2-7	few	CSASETSGIYEQYF	TGCAGTGCTAGTGAGACTAGCGGGATTTACGAGCAGTACTTC
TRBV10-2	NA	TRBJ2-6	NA	CASGGLSGANVLTF	TGCGCCAGCGGTGGACTCTCTGGGGCCAACGTCCTGACTTTC
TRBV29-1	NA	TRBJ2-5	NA	CSVWGGRETQYF	TGCAGCGTTTGGGGGGGCAGAGAGACCCAGTACTTC
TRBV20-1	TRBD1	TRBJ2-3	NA	CSARDPGQGPADTQYF	TGCAGTGCTAGAGATCCGGGACAGGGGCCGGCAGATACGCAGTATTTT
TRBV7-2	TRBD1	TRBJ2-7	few	CASQGRRTGTYEQYF	TGTGCCAGTCAGGGGAGAAGGACAGGGACCTACGAGCAGTACTTC